The source of this T cell receptor beta chain is a study of identical twins. Whole-study results and caveats: Twins shared out-of-frame alpha sequences with excess low generation probability. Analyses based on zero insertions could be partly confounded by invariant MAIT and iNKT cells. Models predicted too little out-of-frame TCR alpha sharing in monozygotic twins.

Looked up from germline, CDR1 is LGHDT and CDR2 is YNNKEL (reference sequence). This CDR3 comprises 11 residues. Deletions cut 3 bases from V and 7 bases from J, with 7 bases between. It was template switching that added a universal primer site, and there were unique molecular identifiers on the cDNA. TCRdb reprocessed the 5' RACE reads via MiXCR and lists one record per CDR3 protein. The data hold just under 550,000 distinct CDR3 sequences, with 15% observed a single time. As to this clonotype: Its antigen is unidentified.

The same sample was also studied in work on yellow fever vaccine responses in identical twins.

This clonotype originated in a woman aged 18-30 years in good health. The chain couples TRBV3-1 to TRBJ2-7; D is unresolved. Sample: CD4+ T cells sorted from blood. CDR3 sequence reads: CASSHLWEQYF. The DNA of the CDR3 is TGTGCCAGCAGCCATCTCTGGGAGCAGTACTTC.